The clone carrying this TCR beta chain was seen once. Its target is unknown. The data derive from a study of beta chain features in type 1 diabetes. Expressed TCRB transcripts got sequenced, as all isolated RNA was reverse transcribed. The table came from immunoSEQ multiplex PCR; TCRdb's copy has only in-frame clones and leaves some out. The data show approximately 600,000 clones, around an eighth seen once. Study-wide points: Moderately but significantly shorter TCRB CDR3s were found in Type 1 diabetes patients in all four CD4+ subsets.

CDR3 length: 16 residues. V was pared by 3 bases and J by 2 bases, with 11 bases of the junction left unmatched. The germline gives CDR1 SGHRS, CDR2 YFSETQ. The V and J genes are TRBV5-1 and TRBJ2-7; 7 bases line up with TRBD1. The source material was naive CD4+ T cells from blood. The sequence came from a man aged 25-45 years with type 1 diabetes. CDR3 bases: TGCGCCAGCAGCTCTGGTGTGGACAGGCAAGCCTACGAGCAGTACTTC. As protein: CASSSGVDRQAYEQYF.